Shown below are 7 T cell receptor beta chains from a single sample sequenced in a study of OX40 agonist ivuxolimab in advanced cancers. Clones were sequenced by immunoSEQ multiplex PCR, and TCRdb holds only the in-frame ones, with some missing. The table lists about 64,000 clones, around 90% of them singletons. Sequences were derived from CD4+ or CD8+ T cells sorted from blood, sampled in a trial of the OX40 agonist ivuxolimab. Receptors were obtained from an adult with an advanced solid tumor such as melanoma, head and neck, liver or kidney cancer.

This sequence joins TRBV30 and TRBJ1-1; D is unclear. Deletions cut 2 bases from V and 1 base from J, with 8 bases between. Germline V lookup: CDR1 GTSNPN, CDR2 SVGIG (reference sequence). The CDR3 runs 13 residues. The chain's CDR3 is CAWSLIGNTEAFF. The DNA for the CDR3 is TGTGCCTGGAGTTTAATAGGGAACACTGAAGCTTTCTTT.

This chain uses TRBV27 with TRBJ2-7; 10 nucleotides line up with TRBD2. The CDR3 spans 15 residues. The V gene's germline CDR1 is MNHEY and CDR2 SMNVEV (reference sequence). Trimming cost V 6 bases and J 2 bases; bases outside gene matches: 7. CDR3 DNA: TGTGCCAGCAGCTCCGAACTAGCGGGGACCTACGAGCAGTACTTC. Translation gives CASSSELAGTYEQYF.

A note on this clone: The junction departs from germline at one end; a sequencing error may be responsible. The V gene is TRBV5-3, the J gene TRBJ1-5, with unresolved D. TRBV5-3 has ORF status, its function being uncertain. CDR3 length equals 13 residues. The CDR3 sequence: CASSLGNNQPQHF. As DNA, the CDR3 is TGTGCCAGCAGCTTGGGAAACAATCAGCCCCAGCATTTT.

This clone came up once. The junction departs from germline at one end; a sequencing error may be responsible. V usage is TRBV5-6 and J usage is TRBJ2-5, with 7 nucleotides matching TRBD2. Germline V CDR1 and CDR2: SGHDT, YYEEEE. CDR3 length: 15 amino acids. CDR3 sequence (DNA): TGTGCCAGCAGCTCGCGGGAGTGGTACCAGGAGACCCAGTACTTC. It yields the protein CASSSREWYQETQYF. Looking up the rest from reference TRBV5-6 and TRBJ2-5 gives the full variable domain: DAGVTQSPTHLIKTRGQQVTLRCSPKSGHDTVSWYQQALGQGPQFIFQYYEEEERQRGNFPDRFSGHQFPNYSSELNVNALLLGDSALYLCASSSREWYQETQYFGPGTRLLVL.

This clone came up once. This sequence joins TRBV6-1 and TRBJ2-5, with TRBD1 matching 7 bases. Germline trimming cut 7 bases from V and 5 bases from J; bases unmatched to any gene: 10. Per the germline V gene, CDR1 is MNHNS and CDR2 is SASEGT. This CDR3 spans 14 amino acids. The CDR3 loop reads CASTMTGNQETQYF. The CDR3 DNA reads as TGTGCCAGCACTATGACAGGGAATCAGGAGACCCAGTACTTC.

In DNA form, the CDR3 reads TGTGCCAGCAGCTCAGGGGGCTCTGGGGCCAACGTCCTGACTTTC. Residues: CASSSGGSGANVLTF. V usage is TRBV11-3 and J usage is TRBJ2-6, with 7 bases matching TRBD1. Germline V gene lookup returns CDR1 SGHNT and CDR2 YENEEA. The CDR3 contains 15 residues. The J segment lost 0 bases and the V segment lost 4 bases, leaving 0 bases of the junction unmatched.

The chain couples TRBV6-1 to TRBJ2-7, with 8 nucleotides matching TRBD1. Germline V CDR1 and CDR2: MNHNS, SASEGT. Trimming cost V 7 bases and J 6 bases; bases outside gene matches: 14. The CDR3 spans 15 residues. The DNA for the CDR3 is TGTGCCAGCACTCGCGACAAAGGCAGGGGGCTCGAGCAGTACTTC. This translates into CASTRDKGRGLEQYF.